Presented here are 24 T cell receptor beta chains from one specimen sequenced in a study of CD8+CD57+ T cells in acquired aplastic anemia (dated by TCRdb to between 2018 and 2020). Sequenced using an Illumina HiSeq 2000. Genomic DNA was used as template for profiling of TCR beta VDJ combinations and CDR3 sequences. Using fastp trimming at Q25 and MiXCR clonotype assembly, TCRdb reanalyzed the public sequencing data and kept in-frame beta chains. Every CDR3 protein is listed once, alongside the most common genes and DNA of its rows. Within this sample are roughly 170,000 distinct CDR3 sequences, with 48% of them counted one time only. Of the sample, under 15% is held by the ten largest clones. Patients chosen for sequencing had shown expansion of CD8+CD57+ cells by flow cytometry. What was sequenced was sorted CD4+, CD8+, or CD8+CD57+ T cells (not recorded which) from PBMCs. These receptors were obtained from a human donor with aplastic anemia.

The chain is built from TRBV15 and TRBJ2-5; TRBD2 aligns across 7 bases. The germline CDR1 and CDR2 sequences are LNHNV and YYDKDF (reference sequence). The CDR3 extends over 13 amino acids. With 6 bases clipped from V and 0 bases from J, the junction kept 1 base outside the gene matches. The CDR3 DNA follows: TGTGCCACCAGTCGGGGGGACCAAGAGACCCAGTACTTC. This translates into CATSRGDQETQYF.

CDR3 sequence reads: CASAPAENTEAFF. CDR3 DNA sequence: TGTGCCAGCGCTCCGGCAGAGAACACTGAAGCTTTCTTT. This sequence joins TRBV27 and TRBJ1-1; D is ambiguous. The germline CDR1 and CDR2 sequences are MNHEY and SMNVEV (reference sequence). V was clipped by 8 bases and J by 1 base, with 11 bases between them. There are 13 residues in the CDR3.

This clonotype has a handful of counts. The genes are TRBV15 and TRBJ2-5, with D possibly being TRBD1 or TRBD2 (5 bases each). The CDR3 length is 15 residues. The V end was cut by 3 bases, the J end by 4 bases, with 15 bases between. CDR1 is LNHNV, CDR2 YYDKDF, per germline (reference sequence). This CDR3 reads CATSSGPGRTETQYF. The CDR3 DNA sequence: TGTGCCACCAGCAGTGGTCCGGGACGGACAGAGACCCAGTACTTC.

The chain couples TRBV20-1 to TRBJ2-7; either TRBD1 or TRBD2 may supply D (6 bases each). Germline-derived CDR1 and CDR2 are DFQATT and SNEGSKA (reference sequence). V lost 1 base and J lost 0, with 7 bases in between. This CDR3 spans 13 amino acids. CDR3 bases: TGCAGTGCTAGAGCGGGGGCCTCCTACGAGCAGTACTTC. Translated: CSARAGASYEQYF.

The V and J genes are TRBV10-1 and TRBJ1-2; no firm D call. Germline-derived CDR1 and CDR2 are WNHNN and SYGVQD (reference sequence). This CDR3 is 10 amino acids long. Trimming took off 8 bases at V and 8 bases at J, with 9 bases between the two ends. CDR3 nucleotide sequence: TGCGCCAGCGTCGTCAGGGGCTACACCTTC. This gives the protein CASVVRGYTF.

With respect to this clonotype: Given the absence of the conserved phenylalanine or tryptophan at the CDR3 end, a read error is likely. This chain joins TRBV29-1 and TRBJ2-2; TRBD2 aligns across 10 bases. The CDR3 length is 16 residues. Losses at the gene ends were 6 bases for V and 8 bases for J; bases not matched to a gene: 15. Germline V CDR1 and CDR2: SQVTM, ANQGSEA. For the CDR3, the DNA is TGCAGCGTAGAGCGGGGGGGCGGAATTATTATTGGGGAGCTGTTTCTT. It is translated as CSVERGGGIIIGELFL.

The chain links TRBV10-2 to TRBJ1-6; D uncertain. V was pared by 2 bases and J by 9 bases, with 8 bases between. The germline V gene encodes CDR1 WSHSY and CDR2 SAAADI. The CDR3 contains 13 residues. The CDR3 here is CASSEDLVSPLHF. CDR3 in DNA: TGCGCCAGCAGTGAGGATCTGGTTTCACCCCTCCACTTT.

V gene TRBV7-9 combines with J gene TRBJ1-2; 8 bases match TRBD1. Germline V CDR1 and CDR2: SEHNR, FQNEAQ (reference sequence). Losses at the gene ends were 5 bases for V and 5 bases for J; bases not matched to a gene: 7. The CDR3 sequence is 14 residues long. The CDR3, as DNA: TGTGCCAGCAGCCCTGGACAGGGACTATATGGCTACACCTTC. Protein product: CASSPGQGLYGYTF.

The chain combines TRBV11-2 with TRBJ2-1; the D is unclear. CDR1 is SGHAT, CDR2 FQNNGV, per germline. Trimming removed 0 bases at V and 15 bases at J, with 12 bases between. CDR3 length: 12 amino acids. The CDR3 DNA reads as TGTGCCAGCAGCTTAGATCGGGCAGATCCGTTCTTC. Residues: CASSLDRADPFF.

This clonotype has a count of ten or more. The V gene is TRBV7-3, the J gene TRBJ2-3; the D is unclear. Trimming removed 5 bases at V and 5 bases at J, with 11 bases between. CDR1 and CDR2 from the germline V gene are SGHTA and FQGTGA. The CDR3 loop spans 13 amino acids. The CDR3 DNA sequence: TGTGCCAGCAGCGCCTTAGTCGAAGATACGCAGTATTTT. It translates to CASSALVEDTQYF.

This clonotype was seen a handful of times. The V gene is TRBV10-1, the J gene TRBJ2-1, with D perhaps matching TRBD1 (8 bases). Germline V gene data show CDR1 as WNHNN and CDR2 as SYGVQD (reference sequence). This CDR3 spans 16 amino acids. V was pared by 0 bases and J by 5 bases, with 14 bases between. In nucleotides, the CDR3 is TGCGCCAGCAGTGAGTCAGTACAGGGGGGGGACAATGAGCAGTTCTTC. Translating it yields CASSESVQGGDNEQFF.

The V gene is TRBV11-2, the J gene TRBJ2-7, with 9 bases identical to TRBD2. V trimming: 4 bases; J trimming: 7 bases; junction bases outside the gene matches: 8. CDR3 length: 14 residues. Germline CDR1 reads SGHAT; CDR2 reads FQNNGV. The CDR3 sequence: CASSSAAGGHEQYF. In nucleotides, the CDR3 is TGTGCCAGCAGCTCCGCAGCGGGAGGACATGAGCAGTACTTC.

The chain links TRBV20-1 to TRBJ1-1, with 7 bases identical to TRBD1. The ends lost 7 bases at V and 8 bases at J; junction bases unmatched: 13. CDR1 and CDR2 (germline): DFQATT, SNEGSKA (reference sequence). The CDR3 length is 13 residues. This CDR3 is CSVDRSRPGEAFF. The CDR3, as DNA: TGCAGTGTGGACAGGTCTCGCCCCGGAGAAGCTTTCTTT.

This clonotype showed up many times. V usage is TRBV29-1 and J usage is TRBJ2-3; 8 bases agree with TRBD2. The CDR3 has 14 residues. The germline gives CDR1 SQVTM, CDR2 ANQGSEA. V shed 4 bases, J shed 0 bases, and the junction held 3 bases outside the gene matches. The CDR3 loop is CSVGGGGSTDTQYF. CDR3 in DNA: TGCAGCGTTGGAGGCGGGGGGAGCACAGATACGCAGTATTTT.

This clonotype was picked up a small number of times. V gene TRBV10-3 combines with J gene TRBJ1-2; no definite D call. This CDR3 is built from 12 residues. Trimming shortened V by 10 bases and J by 4 bases, and 13 bases separated the two germline ends. Germline CDR1 is ENHRY and CDR2 is SYGVKD. Written as DNA, the CDR3 is TGTGCCAGCATGGCAAGCAGCTATGGCTACACCTTC. It yields the protein CASMASSYGYTF.

The chain has TRBV20-1 and TRBJ2-7; D uncertain. This CDR3 is built from 12 residues. In germline, CDR1 is DFQATT, CDR2 SNEGSKA (reference sequence). The ends were cut back, 3 bases at V and 3 bases at J, with 9 bases in the middle. CDR3 region: CSASPSNYEQYF. Written as DNA, the CDR3 is TGCAGTGCTAGCCCCAGTAACTACGAGCAGTACTTC.

This rearrangement joins TRBV2 to TRBJ1-1, with 9 bases fitting TRBD1. Germline V gene lookup returns CDR1 SNHLY and CDR2 FYNNEI. V dropped 8 bases and J dropped 14; count of bases not matched to a gene: 12. The CDR3 loop spans 12 amino acids. Written as DNA, the CDR3 is TGTGCCAGCCCGAACCGGGACAGGGTAGTATTCTTT. Residues: CASPNRDRVVFF.

This clonotype has ten or more counts. The chain recombines TRBV5-6 with TRBJ2-7; D may be TRBD1 (6 bases). Per germline, CDR1 SGHDT and CDR2 YYEEEE. V was clipped by 2 bases and J by 6 bases, with 15 bases between them. The CDR3 loop spans 14 amino acids. The CDR3 DNA follows: TGTGCCAGCAGCTTACCCGGACAGTCCCGCGAGCAGTACTTC. Translation: CASSLPGQSREQYF.

This clonotype was found once. The chain uses TRBV7-2 and TRBJ1-6, with D possibly TRBD1 on 6 matching bases. V was trimmed by 5 bases and J by 7 bases, leaving 12 bases between them. The CDR3 is made up of 14 amino acids. Germline V CDR1 and CDR2: SGHTA, FQGNSA. CDR3 coding DNA: TGTGCCAGCAGCATACTGGACAGCAATTCACCCCTCCACTTT. Amino acids: CASSILDSNSPLHF.

The chain uses TRBV7-2 and TRBJ1-1; 7 bases line up with TRBD1. The V and J ends lost 7 bases and 4 bases, in that order; junction bases with no gene match: 9. Per the germline V gene, CDR1 is SGHTA and CDR2 is FQGNSA. The CDR3 runs to 14 residues. CDR3 in amino acids: CASIPDRVVTEAFF. The DNA for the CDR3 is TGTGCCAGCATTCCTGACAGGGTGGTCACTGAAGCTTTCTTT.

The chain has TRBV7-2 and TRBJ1-6; D gene unclear. The CDR3 runs to 13 residues. V lost 5 bases, J lost 4 bases, and 6 bases lay in between. From germline, CDR1 is SGHTA and CDR2 FQGNSA. The CDR3 nucleotides are TGTGCCAGCAGCGCCCAATATAATTCACCCCTCCACTTT. Translated: CASSAQYNSPLHF.

V is TRBV7-6 and J is TRBJ2-2; no reliable D call. Trimming removed 2 bases at V and 1 base at J, with 17 bases between. In germline, CDR1 is SGHVS, CDR2 FNYEAQ. This CDR3 has 18 amino acids. This CDR3 is CASSLTILPTVNTGELFF. The CDR3, as DNA: TGTGCCAGCAGCTTAACTATCCTGCCGACTGTGAACACCGGGGAGCTGTTTTTT. Full variable domain (missing parts from reference TRBV7-6 and TRBJ2-2): GAGVSQSPRYKVTKRGQDVALRCDPISGHVSLYWYRQALGQGPEFLTYFNYEAQQDKSGLPNDRFSAERPEGSISTLTIQRTEQRDSAMYRCASSLTILPTVNTGELFFGEGSRLTVL.

The chain has TRBV10-2 and TRBJ1-1; perhaps TRBD1 as D (6 bases). Germline CDR1 reads WSHSY; CDR2 reads SAAADI. Trimming left V 6 bases short and J 0 bases short, with 11 bases between. This CDR3 spans 14 amino acids. Here the CDR3 DNA reads TGCGCCAGCAGGTTGACAGGTATGAACACTGAAGCTTTCTTT. Its translation: CASRLTGMNTEAFF.

In nucleotides, the CDR3 is TGTGCCAGCAGCTTAGGTGGGGGACAGTCTCGCTACACCTTC. This gives the protein CASSLGGGQSRYTF. The gene calls are TRBV7-8 and TRBJ1-2; TRBD1 agrees at 7 bases. The germline gives CDR1 SGHVS, CDR2 FQNEAQ. The CDR3 consists of 14 residues. Germline trimming cut 1 base from V and 9 bases from J; bases unmatched to any gene: 8.